A single sample gave rise to the 21 T cell receptor beta chains below, sequenced in a study of OX40 agonist ivuxolimab in advanced cancers. This table comes from immunoSEQ multiplex PCR, and its TCRdb copy is limited to in-frame clones, with some not included. The profile shows about 48,000 clones, approximately 84% of them singletons. This material consisted of CD4+ or CD8+ T cells sorted from blood, taken in a trial of the OX40 agonist ivuxolimab. These receptors came from an adult with an advanced solid tumor such as melanoma, head and neck, liver or kidney cancer.

The chain uses TRBV11-2 and TRBJ1-2; 8 bases agree with TRBD1. Trimming removed 5 bases from V and 4 bases from J; junction bases left unmatched: 3. The CDR3 has 13 amino acids. CDR1 and CDR2 (germline): SGHAT, FQNNGV. CDR3 residues: CASSQTGVYGYTF. In DNA, the CDR3 is TGTGCCAGCAGCCAGACAGGGGTCTATGGCTACACCTTC.

The chain links TRBV5-1 to TRBJ2-7, with D perhaps matching TRBD1 or TRBD2 (6 bases each). The CDR3 runs 14 residues. The germline V gene encodes CDR1 SGHRS and CDR2 YFSETQ. Deletions cut 4 bases from V and 6 bases from J, with 17 bases between. DNA of the CDR3: TGCGCCAGCAGCCTGGGGACCAGGGGAGGCGAGCAGTACTTC. Protein product: CASSLGTRGGEQYF.

A single count supports this clone. The V call is TRBV28, the J call TRBJ2-1; either TRBD1 or TRBD2 may supply D (5 bases each). The CDR3 consists of 15 residues. Trimming pared 3 bases from V and 7 bases from J, leaving 16 bases between. The germline gives CDR1 MDHEN, CDR2 SYDVKM. CDR3 in DNA: TGTGCCAGCAGTTTTCGAGGGGTTGAGGGAAATGAGCAGTTCTTC. Its translation is CASSFRGVEGNEQFF.

The gene calls are TRBV4-1 and TRBJ2-3, with D unresolved. The germline V gene has CDR1 MGHRA and CDR2 YSYEKL. The CDR3 has 14 residues. Trimming took off 1 base at V and 3 bases at J, with 8 bases between the two ends. The CDR3 coding sequence is TGCGCCAGCAGCCAAGCCCCGGCAACAGATACGCAGTATTTT. It yields the protein CASSQAPATDTQYF.

J is TRBJ2-1 and V is TRBV28, with D maybe TRBD1 (6 bases). V lost 6 bases, J lost 2 bases, and 11 bases lay in between. The germline CDR1 and CDR2 sequences are MDHEN and SYDVKM. CDR3 length: 14 residues. CDR3 loop: CASSGTGPYNEQFF. The DNA for the CDR3 is TGTGCCAGCAGCGGAACAGGGCCCTACAATGAGCAGTTCTTC.

The chain employs TRBV5-1 and TRBJ2-1; D perhaps matches TRBD2 (5 bases). The V end was cut by 4 bases, the J end by 0 bases, with 23 bases between. Germline CDR1 SGHRS, CDR2 YFSETQ. This CDR3 contains 19 residues. The CDR3 loop reads CASSQPPPTTPSSYNEQFF. The CDR3 DNA sequence: TGCGCCAGCAGCCAACCTCCCCCGACTACTCCCAGCTCCTACAATGAGCAGTTCTTC. The full variable domain, with the rest looked up from reference TRBV5-1 and TRBJ2-1, is KAGVTQTPRYLIKTRGQQVTLSCSPISGHRSVSWYQQTPGQGLQFLFEYFSETQRNKGNFPGRFSGRQFSNSRSEMNVSTLELGDSALYLCASSQPPPTTPSSYNEQFFGPGTRLTVL.

The CDR3 DNA follows: TGTGCCAGCAGTGCAATTTCGGGACTAGCCATCGGAGATACGCAGTATTTT. Its translation: CASSAISGLAIGDTQYF. The chain uses TRBV9 and TRBJ2-3; 9 nucleotides align to TRBD2. Germline-derived CDR1 and CDR2 are SGDLS and YYNGEE. The CDR3 extends over 17 amino acids. Losses at the gene ends were 5 bases for V and 5 bases for J; bases not matched to a gene: 15.

This chain links TRBV5-4 with TRBJ2-3; the D gene is possibly TRBD2 (6 bases). The CDR3 length is 16 residues. V was clipped by 6 bases and J by 4 bases, with 21 bases between them. Germline CDR1 SGHNT, CDR2 YYREEE (reference sequence). CDR3 residues: CASIPPRGGIADTQYF. CDR3 DNA: TGTGCCAGCATCCCCCCACGGGGCGGGATAGCAGATACGCAGTATTTT.

This chain connects TRBV30 to TRBJ2-7, with D tentatively TRBD2 (5 bases). Trimming shortened V by 0 bases and J by 3 bases, and 12 bases separated the two germline ends. This CDR3 has 14 amino acids. Germline assignment: CDR1 GTSNPN and CDR2 SVGIG (reference sequence). The CDR3 is CAWSVHNSDYEQYF. Here the CDR3 DNA reads TGTGCCTGGAGTGTACATAATAGCGACTACGAGCAGTACTTC.

J is TRBJ1-4 and V is TRBV10-2, with unresolved D. Deletions cut 5 bases from V and 8 bases from J, with 18 bases between. The CDR3 consists of 15 residues. The germline gives CDR1 WSHSY, CDR2 SAAADI. CDR3 in DNA: TGCGCCAGCAGTTTAGACGGAATGAGTAACGAAAAACTGTTTTTT. Translating it yields CASSLDGMSNEKLFF.

The chain couples TRBV7-9 to TRBJ2-3; 11 bases line up with TRBD2. V dropped 3 bases and J dropped 0; count of bases not matched to a gene: 11. The CDR3 runs 19 residues. From germline, CDR1 is SEHNR and CDR2 FQNEAQ (reference sequence). DNA of the CDR3: TGTGCCAGCAGCTTGCTACTAGCGGGAGCGGGGACTAGCACAGATACGCAGTATTTT. Protein sequence: CASSLLLAGAGTSTDTQYF.

The chain couples TRBV5-1 to TRBJ2-7; 12 bases match TRBD2. V dropped 3 bases and J dropped 6; count of bases not matched to a gene: 7. The germline V gene encodes CDR1 SGHRS and CDR2 YFSETQ. This CDR3 is built from 15 residues. CDR3 amino acids: CASSWRTSGTGEQYF. DNA for the CDR3: TGCGCCAGCAGCTGGCGGACTAGCGGGACTGGCGAGCAGTACTTC.

This clone has more than one count but fewer than ten. The chain uses TRBV10-3 and TRBJ1-1, with D perhaps matching TRBD1 (5 bases). Trimming left V 0 bases short and J 5 bases short, with 13 bases between. Germline CDR1 ENHRY, CDR2 SYGVKD. CDR3 length: 15 residues. The CDR3 sequence is CAISESGRGGTEAFF. DNA for the CDR3: TGTGCCATCAGTGAGTCTGGACGGGGGGGTACTGAAGCTTTCTTT.

The gene calls are TRBV14 and TRBJ2-1; 7 bases are a match to TRBD2. The CDR3 consists of 14 residues. Germline assignment: CDR1 SGHDN and CDR2 FVKESK. Unmatched junction bases numbered 5, after V lost 3 bases and J lost 6 bases. The CDR3 sequence: CASSQPGTTNEQFF. The CDR3 region has the DNA TGTGCCAGCAGCCAGCCCGGGACTACCAATGAGCAGTTCTTC.

The chain has TRBV4-1 and TRBJ2-1, with D perhaps TRBD1 or TRBD2 (5 bases each). With 4 bases removed from V and 10 bases from J, the gap between germline ends came to 11 bases. CDR3 length: 12 residues. Germline V CDR1 and CDR2: MGHRA, YSYEKL. In nucleotides, the CDR3 is TGCGCCAGCAGCCGGGTCCGGGACGAGCAGTTCTTC. It yields the protein CASSRVRDEQFF.

This clone was detected a few times. The rearrangement joins TRBV2 to TRBJ2-7; 9 nucleotides align to TRBD1. The CDR3 length is 17 residues. CDR1 is SNHLY and CDR2 is FYNNEI in the germline V gene. Trimming took 2 bases from V and 3 from J; bases not matched to a gene: 11. This CDR3 is CASSERLGGQGSYEQYF. The CDR3 DNA follows: TGTGCCAGCAGTGAAAGGTTAGGGGGACAGGGAAGCTACGAGCAGTACTTC.

The chain has TRBV7-3 and TRBJ2-2; tentatively, D is TRBD1 (6 bases). Germline assignment: CDR1 SGHTA and CDR2 FQGTGA. This CDR3 has 16 amino acids. V was shortened by 5 bases and J by 7 bases, with 20 bases between the two germline ends. The CDR3 protein is CASSLQTGPLGGELFF. The CDR3 region has the DNA TGTGCCAGCAGCCTTCAGACAGGACCCTTGGGCGGGGAGCTGTTTTTT. Combining the CDR3 with reference TRBV7-3 and TRBJ2-2 gives the whole variable domain GAGVSQTPSNKVTEKGKYVELRCDPISGHTALYWYRQSLGQGPEFLIYFQGTGAADDSGLPNDRFFAVRPEGSVSTLKIQRTERGDSAVYLCASSLQTGPLGGELFFGEGSRLTVL.

This clone was counted a single time. V gene TRBV2 combines with J gene TRBJ2-1; D perhaps matches TRBD2 (5 bases). Trimming shortened V by 7 bases and J by 7 bases, and 17 bases separated the two germline ends. The CDR3 consists of 14 residues. In germline, CDR1 is SNHLY, CDR2 FYNNEI. The DNA for the CDR3 is TGTGCCAGCACCTCTACAACGACGGGAAATGAGCAGTTCTTC. Protein sequence: CASTSTTTGNEQFF.

The gene calls are TRBV7-9 and TRBJ1-1; no clear D gene. The V gene's germline CDR1 is SEHNR and CDR2 FQNEAQ (reference sequence). Trimming cost V 3 bases and J 0 bases, with 5 bases left between them. The CDR3 has 13 amino acids. The CDR3 is CASSFNMNTEAFF. CDR3 in DNA: TGTGCCAGCAGCTTTAACATGAACACTGAAGCTTTCTTT.

The chain links TRBV10-1 to TRBJ2-1, with D perhaps assigned TRBD1 or TRBD2 (5 bases each). With 5 bases removed from V and 0 bases from J, the gap between germline ends came to 14 bases. CDR1 is WNHNN and CDR2 is SYGVQD in the germline V gene (reference sequence). The CDR3 is 16 amino acids. The CDR3 reads CASSSNRDRSYNEQFF. Written as DNA, the CDR3 is TGCGCCAGCAGTTCTAACCGGGACCGCTCCTACAATGAGCAGTTCTTC.

The genes are TRBV2 and TRBJ2-7, with 11 bases that match TRBD2. Trimming cost V 6 bases and J 0 bases; bases outside gene matches: 1. The germline V gene encodes CDR1 SNHLY and CDR2 FYNNEI. The CDR3 has 14 residues. The CDR3 sequence: CASRTSGNSYEQYF. The DNA for the CDR3 is TGTGCCAGCAGGACTAGCGGGAACTCCTACGAGCAGTACTTC.